This is a list of T cell receptor beta chains from one sample in a study of read filtering for tumor transcriptome and immune sequencing. TCRdb re-analysed the reads in MiXCR, keeping a single row per CDR3 protein. The table records some 130,000 distinct CDR3 sequences, roughly 13% of them present only once. Sequenced: a population of CD138-negative cells sorted from bone marrow. All receptors derive from a donor at least 40 years old with multiple myeloma. CDR3s include the opening cysteine and the closing phenylalanine or tryptophan. The D gene is left open where the match is weak. Only part of the rows carry a size: once, few, many, or a class if the clone is expanded.

>TRBV2|many|TRBJ2-7|TRBD1
CASRPRGTGNEQYF
TGTGCCAGCAGGCCGAGGGGGACAGGGAACGAGCAGTACTTC
>TRBV27|.|TRBJ2-7|.
CASQSYEQYF
TGTGCCAGTCAAAGCTACGAGCAGTACTTC
>TRBV5-5|many|TRBJ2-7|TRBD2
CASSFGLAESYEQYF
TGTGCCAGCAGCTTTGGACTAGCGGAGTCCTACGAGCAGTACTTC
>TRBV19|many|TRBJ2-7|TRBD2
CASSIDLAGGNYYEQYF
TGTGCCAGTAGTATAGATCTTGCGGGAGGCAACTACTACGAGCAGTACTTC
>TRBV7-2|many|TRBJ1-5|.
CASSRTKGNNQPQHF
TGTGCCAGCAGCCGGACGAAGGGTAACAATCAGCCCCAGCATTTT
>TRBV6-5|many|TRBJ1-1|.
CASRPRGMNTEAFF
TGTGCCAGCAGACCACGCGGGATGAACACTGAAGCTTTCTTT
>TRBV29-1|.|TRBJ2-7|.
CSATQLDSLRYEQYF
TGCAGCGCTACCCAACTGGATTCTCTACGCTACGAGCAGTACTTC
>TRBV5-1|many|TRBJ2-3|.
CASSPQAGYRDTQYF
TGCGCCAGCAGCCCCCAGGCAGGATATAGAGATACGCAGTATTTT
>TRBV2|many|TRBJ1-1|.
CAGTRQTEAFF
TGTGCCGGCACAAGGCAGACTGAAGCTTTCTTT
>TRBV19|many|TRBJ2-7|.
CASSIKPQSVGEQYF
TGTGCCAGTAGTATAAAACCCCAGTCGGTGGGGGAGCAGTACTTC
>TRBV7-9|many|TRBJ1-1|.
CASSLGAGRAEAFF
TGTGCCAGCAGCTTAGGGGCAGGGCGGGCTGAAGCTTTCTTT
>TRBV29-1|many|TRBJ2-3|.
CSVEGSWGDTQYF
TGCAGCGTTGAAGGGAGTTGGGGAGATACGCAGTATTTT
>TRBV14|many|TRBJ2-1|TRBD2
CASSQVAGPYNEQFF
TGTGCCAGCAGCCAAGTAGCGGGGCCGTACAATGAGCAGTTCTTC
>TRBV7-2|few|TRBJ2-3|.
CASSLGAEGPDTQYF
TGTGCCAGCAGCTTAGGGGCCGAGGGGCCAGATACGCAGTATTTT
>TRBV20-1|.|TRBJ2-1|.
CSASTDGRYNEQFF
TGCAGTGCTTCAACTGACGGGCGCTACAATGAGCAGTTCTTC
>TRBV5-1|many|TRBJ2-6|.
CASSLASVRDSGANVLTF
TGCGCCAGCAGCTTGGCCTCGGTCAGGGACTCTGGGGCCAACGTCCTGACTTTC
>TRBV29-1|many|TRBJ1-5|.
CSVGQGQGQPQHF
TGCAGCGTTGGCCAGGGGCAGGGACAGCCCCAGCATTTT
>TRBV19|many|TRBJ2-4|TRBD2
CASRGTSAGKNIQYF
TGTGCCAGTAGGGGAACTAGCGCGGGGAAAAACATTCAGTACTTC
>TRBV29-1|many|TRBJ2-1|TRBD1
CSVVGGQGYYNEQFF
TGCAGCGTTGTGGGGGGACAGGGGTACTACAATGAGCAGTTCTTC
>TRBV27|few|TRBJ1-1|.
CASDLGSNVMNTEAFF
TGTGCCAGTGACCTGGGCAGCAACGTTATGAACACTGAAGCTTTCTTT
>TRBV7-3|many|TRBJ2-1|.
CAGTNSDNEQFF
TGTGCCGGCACAAACTCCGACAATGAGCAGTTCTTC
>TRBV11-3|many|TRBJ1-1|.
CASSLERNEAFF
TGTGCCAGCAGCTTAGAGAGGAATGAAGCTTTCTTT
>TRBV5-1|few|TRBJ1-1|.
CASSLGVGGLNTEAFF
TGCGCCAGCAGCTTAGGTGTCGGGGGCCTGAACACTGAAGCTTTCTTT
>TRBV5-1|few|TRBJ1-2|TRBD1
CASSLSVDGQGGGYTF
TGCGCCAGCAGCTTGTCAGTCGATGGACAGGGGGGCGGCTACACCTTC
>TRBV7-9|many|TRBJ2-5|TRBD1
CASSSADREETQYF
TGTGCCAGCAGCTCGGCTGACAGGGAGGAGACCCAGTACTTC
>TRBV5-1|.|TRBJ2-1|.
CASSSRDTASNEQFF
TGCGCCAGCAGCTCCCGGGACACGGCCTCAAATGAGCAGTTCTTC
>TRBV18|many|TRBJ2-7|.
CASSPGASDTYEQYF
TGTGCCAGCTCTCCCGGGGCCAGTGATACCTACGAGCAGTACTTC
>TRBV20-1|few|TRBJ2-3|TRBD2
CSASRIAGADTQYF
TGCAGTGCTTCCCGTATAGCGGGAGCAGATACGCAGTATTTT
>TRBV28|many|TRBJ2-3|TRBD2
CASSLESVGGDTQYF
TGTGCCAGCAGTTTGGAGTCCGTTGGGGGGGATACGCAGTACTTT
>TRBV27|many|TRBJ2-3|.
CASSPRYEDTQYF
TGTGCCAGCAGTCCCCGTTATGAAGATACGCAGTATTTT
>TRBV19|many|TRBJ2-1|TRBD2
CASSSSGRADEQFF
TGTGCCAGTAGTAGTAGCGGGAGGGCGGACGAGCAGTTCTTC
>TRBV30|.|TRBJ2-7|TRBD1
CAWTRDSEIPSSYEQYF
TGTGCCTGGACGAGGGACAGCGAAATTCCCAGCTCCTACGAGCAGTACTTC
>TRBV19|few|TRBJ2-5|TRBD1
CASSPRQGTETQYF
TGTGCCAGTAGTCCCAGACAGGGGACAGAGACCCAGTACTTC
>TRBV20-1|.|TRBJ2-1|TRBD2
CSARESAGDYNEQFF
TGCAGTGCTAGAGAGTCGGCGGGAGACTACAATGAGCAGTTCTTC
>TRBV7-9|many|TRBJ2-5|TRBD2
CASSRFSGRAMSETQYF
TGTGCCAGCAGCCGTTTTTCGGGGAGGGCCATGAGCGAGACCCAGTACTTC
>TRBV5-1|few|TRBJ1-5|.
CASRRTIDQPQHF
TGCGCCAGCCGGCGAACCATTGATCAGCCCCAGCATTTT
>TRBV12-3/TRBV12-4|many|TRBJ1-5|TRBD1
CASSLWQGARSNQPQHF
TGTGCCAGCAGTTTGTGGCAGGGGGCGAGGAGCAATCAGCCCCAGCATTTT
>TRBV3-1|many|TRBJ1-5|.
CASSQDGGGKRPQHF
TGTGCCAGCAGCCAAGATGGAGGTGGGAAGAGGCCCCAGCATTTT
>TRBV7-9|many|TRBJ2-1|.
CASSGAGTGNEQFF
TGTGCCAGCAGCGGAGCCGGGACGGGTAATGAGCAGTTCTTC
>TRBV24-1|many|TRBJ2-3|.
CATSDSWTRQGTQYF
TGTGCCACCAGTGATTCCTGGACAAGGCAGGGTACGCAGTATTTT
>TRBV15|many|TRBJ2-3|.
CATSHSHTDTQYF
TGTGCCACCAGCCACAGCCACACAGATACGCAGTATTTT
>TRBV9|many|TRBJ2-5|TRBD1
CASSVSSGTGSYQETQYF
TGTGCCAGCAGCGTATCCTCCGGGACAGGGTCCTACCAAGAGACCCAGTACTTC
>TRBV19|many|TRBJ2-1|TRBD1
CASSSGQGANEQFF
TGTGCCAGTAGTTCCGGACAGGGGGCTAATGAGCAGTTCTTC
>TRBV7-2|many|TRBJ2-7|.
CASSRTGAYEQYF
TGTGCCAGCAGCCGGACGGGGGCCTACGAGCAGTACTTC
>TRBV27|many|TRBJ1-5|.
CASSLGTANQPQHF
TGTGCCAGCAGTCTAGGGACTGCTAATCAGCCCCAGCATTTT